Below, 16 T cell receptor beta chains from the same sample are listed, as sequenced in a study of T cells in Graves' hyperthyroidism and ophthalmopathy. RNA transcripts gave rise to amplified TCR beta CDR3 regions. In the first-round RT-PCR of the TCR CDR3, the HTBI primer set was used. Using its own MiXCR run on the multiplex PCR reads, TCRdb lists one record per CDR3 protein. The sample includes about 500,000 distinct CDR3 sequences, roughly a sixth of them seen just once. The source material was blood. These receptors were taken from a young woman with Graves' ophthalmopathy.

This clonotype occurred many times. The J gene is TRBJ1-2, the V gene TRBV28, with D possibly TRBD1 on 5 matching bases. V gave up 2 bases and J gave up 4 bases, with 14 bases separating them. The CDR3 length is 15 residues. Germline CDR1 MDHEN, CDR2 SYDVKM. CDR3 residues: CASSLREGISYGYTF. The CDR3 nucleotides read TGTGCCAGCAGTTTAAGAGAGGGGATAAGCTATGGCTACACCTTC.

This clonotype has at least ten counts. The chain joins TRBV20-1 to TRBJ2-7; TRBD2 aligns across 7 bases. This CDR3 has 14 amino acids. The V segment lost 2 bases and the J segment 5 bases; nucleotides outside the gene matches: 9. Per germline, CDR1 DFQATT and CDR2 SNEGSKA (reference sequence). Here the CDR3 DNA reads TGCAGTGCTAGACTTCCCGGGGGGAAGGACGAGCAGTACTTC. This sequence encodes CSARLPGGKDEQYF.

This clonotype has ten or more counts. The CDR3 DNA reads as TGTGCCAGTAGCGGGTACAATGAGCAGTTCTTC. It is translated as CASSGYNEQFF. V and J are TRBV12-3 or TRBV12-4 and TRBJ2-1; 7 bases line up with TRBD2. The V segment lost 9 bases and the J segment 4 bases; nucleotides outside the gene matches: 0. The CDR3 covers 11 residues.

The chain uses TRBV6-1 and TRBJ2-3; 9 positions agree with TRBD1. This CDR3 has 14 residues. Germline V CDR1 and CDR2: MNHNS, SASEGT. V shed 5 bases and J 8 bases; nucleotides not matched to a gene: 8. This CDR3 is CASSMGQGPSTQYF. The CDR3 coding sequence is TGTGCCAGCAGTATGGGACAGGGCCCCTCTACGCAGTATTTT.

This clonotype was counted at least ten times. This chain joins TRBV20-1 and TRBJ1-2, with D maybe TRBD1 (6 bases). The V and J ends lost 5 bases and 4 bases respectively, with 14 bases between them. Germline V gene sequence: CDR1 DFQATT, CDR2 SNEGSKA (reference sequence). The CDR3 spans 13 residues. This CDR3 reads CSASDSPSYGYTF. CDR3 nucleotide sequence: TGCAGTGCTTCGGACAGTCCTTCCTATGGCTACACCTTC.

This clonotype appeared many times. The chain recombines TRBV27 with TRBJ1-4; tentative D call: TRBD1 (5 bases). Germline CDR1 is MNHEY and CDR2 is SMNVEV (reference sequence). The CDR3 consists of 13 residues. The V and J ends lost 5 bases and 5 bases respectively, with 9 bases between them. CDR3 residues: CASSLYRNEKLFF. For the CDR3, the DNA is TGTGCCAGCAGTCTCTACAGGAATGAAAAACTGTTTTTT.

This clonotype showed up many times. The chain recombines TRBV18 with TRBJ2-1, with D perhaps assigned TRBD1 or TRBD2 (6 bases each). V was clipped by 2 bases and J by 9 bases, with 17 bases between them. Per the germline V gene, CDR1 is KGHSH and CDR2 is LQKENI. This CDR3 is 15 amino acids long. CDR3 sequence reads: CASSPAQGGQTEQFF. CDR3 in DNA: TGTGCCAGCTCACCAGCACAGGGAGGTCAAACTGAGCAGTTCTTC.

The rearrangement joins TRBV19 to TRBJ2-7; 11 nucleotides line up with TRBD1. With V trimmed by 6 bases and J by 3 bases, 4 bases remained unmatched. CDR1 is LNHDA, CDR2 SQIVND, per germline (reference sequence). The CDR3 totals 14 residues. CDR3 amino acids: CASRTGTGGYEQYF. The CDR3 coding sequence is TGTGCCAGTAGGACCGGGACAGGGGGCTACGAGCAGTACTTC.

This clonotype has just a few counts. The chain has TRBV28 and TRBJ2-7, with 8 bases identical to TRBD2. The CDR3 runs to 14 residues. Trimming at V came to 3 bases and at J to 3 bases, leaving 4 bases not matched to a gene. CDR1 MDHEN and CDR2 SYDVKM come from the germline V gene. The CDR3 region has the DNA TGTGCCAGCAGTTTCCCTAGCGGGCGCTACGAGCAGTACTTC. This sequence encodes CASSFPSGRYEQYF.

In its sample, this clonotype was seen a few times. The V and J genes are TRBV10-3 and TRBJ2-7; 9 nucleotides line up with TRBD1. V gave up 3 bases and J gave up 5 bases; unmatched junction bases: 8. Germline V gene sequence: CDR1 ENHRY, CDR2 SYGVKD. CDR3 size: 15 residues. The DNA of the CDR3 is TGTGCCATCAGTGATCAGGGACAGGGTAAACACGAGCAGTACTTC. This encodes CAISDQGQGKHEQYF.

This clonotype has ten or more counts. The chain joins TRBV28 to TRBJ2-4; no definite D call. The CDR3 extends over 13 amino acids. The V end lost 3 bases, the J end lost 7 bases, and 10 bases lay between the germline ends. Germline CDR1 reads MDHEN; CDR2 reads SYDVKM. The CDR3 region is CASSLADGNIQYF. The CDR3 DNA is TGTGCCAGCAGTTTGGCCGACGGTAACATTCAGTACTTC.

This clonotype was seen ten or more times. The chain uses TRBV28 and TRBJ1-5; D ambiguous. Deletions cut 4 bases from V and 0 bases from J, with 13 bases between. The CDR3 has 16 amino acids. CDR1 is MDHEN, CDR2 SYDVKM, per germline. Here the CDR3 reads CASSSPVPYSNQPQHF. DNA for the CDR3: TGTGCCAGCAGTTCCCCCGTCCCTTATAGCAATCAGCCCCAGCATTTT.

Ten or more counts support this clonotype. The CDR3 reads CASIGGYEQYF. The CDR3 DNA is TGTGCCAGCATAGGTGGCTACGAGCAGTACTTC. The chain combines TRBV28 with TRBJ2-7; D gene unclear. Deletions cut 7 bases from V and 3 bases from J, with 7 bases between. Germline V gives CDR1 MDHEN, CDR2 SYDVKM. There are 11 residues in the CDR3.

This clonotype occurred a few times. The genes are TRBV29-1 and TRBJ1-1, with TRBD1 matching 10 bases. The CDR3 spans 12 residues. V lost 5 bases to trimming and J lost 5 bases; unmatched junction nucleotides: 2. CDR1 is SQVTM and CDR2 is ANQGSEA in the germline V gene. CDR3 amino acids: CSVSGQGTEAFF. The CDR3 region has the DNA TGCAGCGTTTCGGGACAGGGGACTGAAGCTTTCTTT.

This clonotype was detected many times. V usage is TRBV5-6 and J usage is TRBJ1-1, with TRBD1 matching 7 bases. Per germline, CDR1 SGHDT and CDR2 YYEEEE. With V trimmed by 0 bases and J by 0 bases, 5 bases remained unmatched. The CDR3 spans 16 residues. DNA for the CDR3: TGTGCCAGCAGCTTGGTCGAAGGGGGCATGAACACTGAAGCTTTCTTT. It is translated as CASSLVEGGMNTEAFF.

This clonotype has ten or more counts. This rearrangement joins TRBV7-2 to TRBJ2-5; 15 bases agree with TRBD2. The CDR3 is 17 residues long. V lost 5 bases and J lost 5; bases outside the gene matches: 9. CDR1 is SGHTA and CDR2 is FQGNSA in the germline V gene. This chain's CDR3 is CASSKGLAGGARETQYF. Written as DNA, the CDR3 is TGTGCCAGCAGCAAGGGACTAGCGGGGGGCGCACGGGAGACCCAGTACTTC.